There are many counts of the clone carrying this T cell receptor beta chain. The data were taken from a study of T cells in Graves' hyperthyroidism and ophthalmopathy. Across the whole study: Blood from the periphery was taken at initial diagnosis, before any treatment.

The source material, RNA transcripts, was used to amplify TCR beta CDR3 regions. First-round RT-PCR targeting the TCR CDR3 was performed with the HTBI primer set. TCRdb processed the multiplex PCR reads anew with MiXCR; each CDR3 protein has one entry. This table holds around 580,000 distinct CDR3 sequences, approximately 16% found once. The definition of stable Graves' hyperthyroidism was no ophthalmopathy progression within 18 months. Diagnosis of hyperthyroidism was new in patients aged 18 to 65, and its duration was under 2 months. For the diagnoses, clinical symptoms, serum thyroxine and TRAb, thyroid ultrasound and orbital computed tomography were used. Germline V gives CDR1 SGHTA, CDR2 FQGNSA. The V gene lost 5 bases and the J gene lost 4 bases, with 12 bases spanning the gap. This CDR3 comprises 14 residues.

The chain carries TRBV7-2 and TRBJ2-1; tentative D call: TRBD1 (6 bases). The origin of this receptor is a woman aged 18-29 years with Graves' hyperthyroidism. The source material was blood. In DNA form, the CDR3 reads TGTGCCAGCAGCCCCTGGGGGCAATACAATGAGCAGTTCTTC. It translates to CASSPWGQYNEQFF.